This T cell receptor (beta chain) was recovered during a study of STAT5B mutations in CD4+ large granular lymphocyte leukemia. Study outcomes and limitations: TRBV06-family usage was enriched in top patient clones (8/27) versus controls (2/35). About a quarter of private leukemic clonotypes occurred rarely in other patients' non-leukemic repertoires. Without putative leukemic clones, patient CD4-sorted repertoires remained more clonal than healthy CD4+ repertoires.

Using immunoSEQ multiplex PCR, the repertoire was profiled, and TCRdb retains in-frame clones only, with some absent. This table holds tens of thousands of clones, 65% to 75% found once. The V gene end was trimmed by 6 bases and the J gene end by 4 bases; junction bases not matched to a gene: 19. The CDR3 is 20 amino acids. The germline gives CDR1 MNHEY, CDR2 SMNVEV (reference sequence). Concerning this clone itself: The antigen remains unidentified.

The chain links TRBV27 to TRBJ1-3; 12 nucleotides match TRBD1. Sequencing was carried out using CD4+ T cells from blood buffy coats. This clonotype was sampled from a human donor in good health. CDR3 loop: CASSPKGSGDRGPSGNTIYF. CDR3 coding DNA: TGTGCCAGCAGCCCCAAAGGTTCCGGGGACAGGGGGCCCTCCGGAAACACCATATATTTT.